This T cell receptor (beta chain) was recorded in a study of blood T cells in healthy people across ages. Sample-barcoded 5' priming and a J-beta primer mix drove a second PCR of 7 to 11 cycles. MiXCR, applied by TCRdb to the 5' RACE reads, yields one record per CDR3 protein. Of approximately 2,000,000 distinct CDR3 sequences in the sample, about 39% are singletons; the top ten hold more than 20%. Sequencing input: blood. The clonotype comes from a human donor in good health.

The CDR3 spells CASSFSAGGYEQYF. The DNA for the CDR3 is TGTGCCAGCAGCTTCTCCGCGGGGGGCTACGAGCAGTACTTC. The V call is TRBV7-2, the J call TRBJ2-5, with TRBD2 matching 8 bases. The end of the DNA fits TRBJ2-7 better, so the J call may be wrong. The CDR3 has 14 residues. Germline V gene data show CDR1 as SGHTA and CDR2 as FQGNSA.